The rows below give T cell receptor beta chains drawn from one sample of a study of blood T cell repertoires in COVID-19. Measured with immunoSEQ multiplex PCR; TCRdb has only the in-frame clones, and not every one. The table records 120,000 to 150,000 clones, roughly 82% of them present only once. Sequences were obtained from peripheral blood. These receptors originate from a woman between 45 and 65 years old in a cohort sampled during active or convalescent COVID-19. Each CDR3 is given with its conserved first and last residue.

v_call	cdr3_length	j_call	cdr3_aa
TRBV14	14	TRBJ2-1	CASSYDRAVNEQFF
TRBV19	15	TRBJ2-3	CASTRQGGAEDTQYF
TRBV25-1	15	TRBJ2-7	CASSDFNGQVGEQYF
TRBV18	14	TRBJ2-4	CASSPLAGGNIQYF
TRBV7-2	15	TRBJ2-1	CASSLSYGSPNEQFF
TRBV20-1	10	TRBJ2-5	CSTPGETQYF
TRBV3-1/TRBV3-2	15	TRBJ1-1	CASSLHDRENTEAFF
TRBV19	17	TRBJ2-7	CASSIRIWGRDSYEQYF
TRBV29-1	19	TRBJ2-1	CSVVFRDRGISSSYNEQFF
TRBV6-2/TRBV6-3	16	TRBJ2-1	CASSSSHQLTYNEQFF
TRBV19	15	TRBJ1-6	CASGAAGRQDSPLHF
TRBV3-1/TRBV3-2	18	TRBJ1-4	CASSQDDTDRAPGEKLFF
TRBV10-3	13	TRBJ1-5	CAISDDRDQPQHF
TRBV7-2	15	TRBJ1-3	CASSLQGGSGNTIYF
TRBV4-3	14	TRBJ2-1	CASSQDLGSNEQFF
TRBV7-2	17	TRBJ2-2	CASSLFPLAGGTGELFF
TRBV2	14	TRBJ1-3	CASSWGRSGNTIYF
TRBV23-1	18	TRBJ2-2	CASSQMVHVEGDTGELFF
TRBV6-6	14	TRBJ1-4	CASSYQAPHEKLFF
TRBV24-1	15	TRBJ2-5	CATSDTRQGVETQYF
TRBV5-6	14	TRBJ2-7	CASSGGSTPYEQYF
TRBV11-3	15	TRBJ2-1	CASSLAGTVSNEQFF
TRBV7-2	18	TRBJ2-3	CASSLHLGPSGSTDTQYF
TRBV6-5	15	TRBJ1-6	CASSYEVKQNSPLHF
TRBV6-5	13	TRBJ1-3	CASVDTGGHTIYF
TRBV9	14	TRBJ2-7	CASSRQGSTYEQYF
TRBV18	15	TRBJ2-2	CASSPRTGSTGELFF
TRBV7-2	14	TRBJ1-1	CASSLSGMGTEAFF
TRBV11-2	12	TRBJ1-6	CASRQYNSPLHF
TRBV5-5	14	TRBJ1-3	CASSLAGSGNTIYF
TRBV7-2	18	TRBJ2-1	CASSLTPLSGGFLNEQFF
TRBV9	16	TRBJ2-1	CASSVGGLAGVNEQFF
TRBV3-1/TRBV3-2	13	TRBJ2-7	CASSQEGGGEQYF
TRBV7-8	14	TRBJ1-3	CASRRGHAGNTIYF
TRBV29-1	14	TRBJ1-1	CSVKGQGGRTEAFF
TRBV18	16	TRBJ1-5	CASSPPATGGSQPQHF
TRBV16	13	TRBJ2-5	CASSQAGGKTQYF
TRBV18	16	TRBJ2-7	CASSPPLLQGLGEQYF
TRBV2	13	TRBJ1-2	CASREGQGYGYTF
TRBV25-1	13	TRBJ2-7	CASVGGGVDEQYF
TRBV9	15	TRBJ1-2	CASSGLRGDHYGYTF
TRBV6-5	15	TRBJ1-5	CASSTRGNSNQPQHF
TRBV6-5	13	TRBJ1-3	CASLPRSGNTIYF